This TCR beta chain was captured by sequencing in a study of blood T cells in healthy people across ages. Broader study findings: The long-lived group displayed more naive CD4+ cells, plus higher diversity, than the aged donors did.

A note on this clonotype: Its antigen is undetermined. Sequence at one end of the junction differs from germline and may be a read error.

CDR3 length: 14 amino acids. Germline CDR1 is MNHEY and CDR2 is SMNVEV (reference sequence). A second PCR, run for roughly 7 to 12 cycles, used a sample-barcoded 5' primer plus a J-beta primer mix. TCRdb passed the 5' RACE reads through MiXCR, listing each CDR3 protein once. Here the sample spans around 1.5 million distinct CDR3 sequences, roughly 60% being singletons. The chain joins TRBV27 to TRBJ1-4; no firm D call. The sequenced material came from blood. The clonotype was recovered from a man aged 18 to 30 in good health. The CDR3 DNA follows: TGTGCCAGCAGTTCAACGGGAACTAGTGAAAAACTGTTTTTT. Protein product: CASSSTGTSEKLFF. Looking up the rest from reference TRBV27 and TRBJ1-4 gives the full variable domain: EAQVTQNPRYLITVTGKKLTVTCSQNMNHEYMSWYRQDPGLGLRQIYYSMNVEVTDKGDVPEGYKVSRKEKRNFPLILESPSPNQTSLYFCASSSTGTSEKLFFGSGTQLSVL.